This T cell receptor beta chain was profiled in a study of blood T cell repertoires in COVID-19. Study-level information: Sample material is recorded as cDNA or gDNA derived from T cells, B-cell-depleted T cells, or PBMCs.

TCRdb keeps only in-frame clones here, not all; method: immunoSEQ multiplex PCR. The sample contains some 250,000 clones, approximately 90% of which appear only once. Residents of under 25 US areas, aged about 18 to 95 years, made up the participants. Allocation to cohorts depended on clinical history reported by the participants. Either two negative PCRs, clearance, or symptom resolution qualified Cohort 3 donors as recovered. The CDR3 contains 16 residues. The V gene lost 3 bases and the J gene lost 0 bases, with 15 bases spanning the gap. The germline CDR1 and CDR2 sequences are SGHRS and YFSETQ. The sequence was collected from a man aged 40-49 years who had recovered from COVID-19. Sequencing was performed on PBMCs or T cells enriched from blood (not recorded which). The chain uses TRBV5-1 and TRBJ1-2, with a possible D match to TRBD1 (5 bases). As DNA, the CDR3 is TGCGCCAGCAGCTCGTCCGGGGACTCCTCTAACTATGGCTACACCTTC. Translation gives CASSSSGDSSNYGYTF.